Each of the 25 T cell receptor beta chains below was sequenced from the same sample in a study of T cells after yellow fever vaccination. TCRdb reprocessed the 5' RACE reads via MiXCR and lists one record per CDR3 protein. The table lists about 110,000 distinct CDR3 sequences, under 9% of them singletons. Material: CD8+ T cells sorted from PBMCs, obtained 45 days after the yellow fever booster vaccination. These receptors were obtained from a man in his thirties or forties who received the YFV17D yellow fever vaccine.

The table lists this clonotype with many counts. The rearrangement joins TRBV12-3 or TRBV12-4 to TRBJ2-1, with 11 positions matching TRBD1. The CDR3 is 15 residues long. The ends lost 4 bases at V and 7 bases at J; junction bases unmatched: 6. The CDR3 region has the DNA TGTGCCAGCAGTTCGGACAGGGGGCGCGGGAATGAGCAGTTCTTC. Translating gives CASSSDRGRGNEQFF.

This clonotype appeared a few times. V and J are TRBV9 and TRBJ2-7, with 9 bases aligning to TRBD2. V was pared by 0 bases and J by 5 bases, with 6 bases of the junction left unmatched. Germline CDR1 reads SGDLS; CDR2 reads YYNGEE. This CDR3 has 15 amino acids. The CDR3 reads CASSVGAAGGDEQYF. The CDR3 DNA reads as TGTGCCAGCAGCGTAGGAGCAGCGGGAGGAGACGAGCAGTACTTC.

With regard to this clonotype: This may come from a read error, since a much larger clone is one base off. V is TRBV9 and J is TRBJ2-1, with 9 positions matching TRBD2. The germline gives CDR1 SGDLS, CDR2 YYNGEE. The CDR3 extends over 16 amino acids. CDR3: CARSVGTSRTYNEQFF. The DNA of the CDR3 is TGTGCCAGGAGCGTAGGGACTAGCAGAACCTACAATGAGCAGTTCTTC.

This clonotype showed up many times. The chain combines TRBV27 with TRBJ2-2, with 10 bases aligning to TRBD1. V lost 6 bases to trimming and J lost 4 bases; unmatched junction nucleotides: 5. Germline CDR1 reads MNHEY; CDR2 reads SMNVEV (reference sequence). The CDR3 runs to 15 residues. CDR3: CASSPGTGVTGELFF. The DNA of the CDR3 is TGTGCCAGCAGCCCCGGGACAGGGGTCACCGGGGAGCTGTTTTTT.

This clonotype appeared many times. The V and J genes are TRBV4-3 and TRBJ2-7, with D possibly TRBD2 on 5 matching bases. Germline CDR1 LGHNA, CDR2 YSLEER. Trimming left V 0 bases short and J 9 bases short, with 18 bases between. This CDR3 is built from 15 residues. The CDR3 DNA reads TGCGCCAGCAGCCAAGAGTCGGGAAGATTTAACGGGCAGTACTTC. Protein sequence: CASSQESGRFNGQYF.

The J gene is TRBJ2-7, the V gene TRBV27, with D perhaps TRBD1 (6 bases). Trimming took off 2 bases at V and 4 bases at J, with 15 bases between the two ends. The CDR3 is made up of 15 amino acids. Per the germline V gene, CDR1 is MNHEY and CDR2 is SMNVEV (reference sequence). CDR3 nucleotide sequence: TGTGCCAGCAGTTTAGGGTTTGACAGGAGATACGAGCAGTACTTC. Translating gives CASSLGFDRRYEQYF.

V and J are TRBV23-1 and TRBJ2-7; D is possibly TRBD2 (5 bases). TRBV23-1 is an ORF; its function is uncertain. Between the trimmed V and J ends, which lost 4 bases and 6 bases, there was a span of 7 bases. This CDR3 contains 11 residues. The CDR3 bases are TGCGCCAGCAGTCGGAGCGGCGAGCAGTACTTC. This codes for CASSRSGEQYF.

The sample holds many counts of this clonotype. The V and J genes are TRBV5-6 and TRBJ2-1; a possible D gene is TRBD1 (5 bases). Trimming shortened V by 4 bases and J by 4 bases, and 12 bases separated the two germline ends. Germline values: CDR1 SGHDT, CDR2 YYEEEE. This CDR3 contains 14 residues. This chain's CDR3 is CASSTNTGYNEQFF. CDR3 sequence (DNA): TGTGCCAGCAGCACCAATACAGGTTACAATGAGCAGTTCTTC.

The rearrangement links TRBV9 to TRBJ2-5, with 7 bases lining up with TRBD1. The CDR3 loop spans 15 amino acids. With V trimmed by 4 bases and J by 1 base, 7 bases remained unmatched. Germline CDR1 and CDR2: SGDLS and YYNGEE. In nucleotides, the CDR3 is TGTGCCAGCAGCCTAACAACAGGGGCCCAAGAGACCCAGTACTTC. Translating gives CASSLTTGAQETQYF. The full variable domain, completed using reference TRBV9 and TRBJ2-5, is DSGVTQTPKHLITATGQRVTLRCSPRSGDLSVYWYQQSLDQGLQFLIQYYNGEERAKGNILERFSAQQFPDLHSELNLSSLELGDSALYFCASSLTTGAQETQYFGPGTRLLVL.

This clonotype has just a few counts. The chain recombines TRBV5-5 with TRBJ2-7, with D hard to call. Germline CDR1 and CDR2: SGHKS and YYEKEE (reference sequence). The CDR3 contains 15 residues. Trimming stripped 4 bases from V and 2 bases from J, with 16 bases between. Here the CDR3 reads CASSQPGFLPYEQYF. The CDR3 region has the DNA TGTGCCAGCAGCCAGCCGGGCTTTCTGCCCTACGAGCAGTACTTC.

This clonotype has just a few counts. This chain connects TRBV20-1 to TRBJ1-1, with 8 bases that match TRBD1. The CDR3 is made up of 16 amino acids. With V trimmed by 0 bases and J by 4 bases, 10 bases remained unmatched. Germline V gives CDR1 DFQATT, CDR2 SNEGSKA (reference sequence). The CDR3 protein is CSARDAAGGAGTEAFF. CDR3 sequence (DNA): TGCAGTGCTAGAGATGCGGCAGGGGGCGCGGGCACTGAAGCTTTCTTT.

This chain links TRBV29-1 with TRBJ2-5; 13 bases line up with TRBD2. J lost 2 bases, V lost 0 bases, and 12 bases had no gene match. This CDR3 spans 19 amino acids. In germline, CDR1 is SQVTM, CDR2 ANQGSEA. CDR3 sequence: CSVEDPGETSGRPQETQYF. The CDR3, as DNA: TGCAGCGTTGAAGATCCCGGAGAGACTAGCGGGAGGCCGCAAGAGACCCAGTACTTC.

This clonotype occurred many times. The chain links TRBV7-9 to TRBJ2-1, with D unclear. The CDR3 has 12 amino acids. V was shortened by 2 bases and J by 8 bases, with 7 bases between the two germline ends. Germline V gene lookup returns CDR1 SEHNR and CDR2 FQNEAQ (reference sequence). The CDR3 here is CASSLTLHEQFF. The CDR3 DNA sequence: TGTGCCAGCAGCTTAACGCTCCATGAGCAGTTCTTC. Filled out from reference TRBV7-9 and TRBJ2-1, the complete variable domain reads DTGVSQNPRHKITKRGQNVTFRCDPISEHNRLYWYRQTLGQGPEFLTYFQNEAQLEKSRLLSDRFSAERPKGSFSTLEIQRTEQGDSAMYLCASSLTLHEQFFGPGTRLTVL.

This clonotype has ten or more counts. The chain uses TRBV27 and TRBJ2-1; D is perhaps TRBD2 (6 bases). This CDR3 spans 14 amino acids. Trimming stripped 7 bases from V and 8 bases from J, with 18 bases between. Per germline, CDR1 MNHEY and CDR2 SMNVEV (reference sequence). The CDR3 protein is CASNIGTPGHEQFF. CDR3 DNA sequence: TGTGCCAGCAATATTGGGACTCCAGGCCATGAGCAGTTCTTC.

In this sample, this clonotype turned up a few times. At one boundary the junction diverges from the germline segment, which might be a read error. The V call is TRBV3-1, the J call TRBJ2-1, with 8 bases lining up with TRBD2. The CDR3 is made up of 15 amino acids. The germline gives CDR1 LGHDT, CDR2 YNNKEL (reference sequence). CDR3 sequence: CACSQPSGQYNEQFF. For the CDR3, the DNA is TGTGCCTGCAGCCAACCTAGCGGGCAATACAATGAGCAGTTCTTC.

Ten or more counts support this clonotype. CDR3 DNA: TGTGCCAGCAGTCCGGGACACAACTACGAGCAGTACTTC. Its translation is CASSPGHNYEQYF. This chain joins TRBV6-5 and TRBJ2-7; D perhaps matches TRBD1 (6 bases). Germline V gene sequence: CDR1 MNHEY, CDR2 SVGAGI. The ends were cut back, 5 bases at V and 3 bases at J, with 11 bases in the middle. There are 13 residues in the CDR3.

There are many counts of this clonotype. The gene calls are TRBV6-5 and TRBJ2-5; D might be TRBD1 or TRBD2, each matching 5 bases. V dropped 4 bases and J dropped 9 bases, with 15 bases sitting between them. The CDR3 runs to 13 residues. CDR1 and CDR2 (germline): MNHEY, SVGAGI. The DNA of the CDR3 is TGTGCCAGCAGTTTAAACACTGGGGGTTCCCAGTACTTC. This sequence encodes CASSLNTGGSQYF.

This clonotype appeared many times. The chain carries TRBV5-1 and TRBJ2-7, with 7 bases aligning to TRBD2. Germline V CDR1 and CDR2: SGHRS, YFSETQ. J gave up 5 bases and V 4 bases, and 6 bases lay outside the gene matches. The CDR3 length is 13 residues. DNA for the CDR3: TGCGCCAGCAGCCCGGGGGACTACCACGAGCAGTACTTC. Its translation is CASSPGDYHEQYF.

About this clonotype: A read error may explain this, as a much larger clone is one base away. The chain is built from TRBV7-9 and TRBJ2-6; D is unclear. The germline gives CDR1 SEHNR, CDR2 FQNEAQ (reference sequence). This CDR3 contains 12 residues. The CDR3, as DNA: TGTGCCAGCAGCTCTGGGCCCAACGTCCTGACTTTC. Amino acids: CASSSGPNVLTF.

Note on this clonotype: A much larger clone differs by one base, so this may be a read error. V usage is TRBV5-6 and J usage is TRBJ1-4, with D unresolved. The CDR3 extends over 16 amino acids. Germline V lookup: CDR1 SGHDT, CDR2 YYEEEE. Here the CDR3 reads CACSLVREGVNEKLFF. The CDR3 DNA follows: TGTGCCTGCAGCTTGGTCCGGGAAGGCGTTAATGAAAAACTGTTTTTT. Variable domain in full (rest from reference TRBV5-6 and TRBJ1-4): DAGVTQSPTHLIKTRGQQVTLRCSPKSGHDTVSWYQQALGQGPQFIFQYYEEEERQRGNFPDRFSGHQFPNYSSELNVNALLLGDSALYLCACSLVREGVNEKLFFGSGTQLSVL.

This clonotype was observed a handful of times. The chain recombines TRBV9 with TRBJ2-1, with TRBD2 identical over 9 bases. With V trimmed by 5 bases and J by 7 bases, 7 bases remained unmatched. The length of the CDR3 is 14 residues. From germline, CDR1 is SGDLS and CDR2 YYNGEE. The CDR3 DNA sequence: TGTGCCAGCAGGGATAGCGGGAGTGCGAATGAGCAGTTCTTC. Protein product: CASRDSGSANEQFF.

This clonotype was found many times. As the CDR3 is not closed by the conserved phenylalanine or tryptophan, this likely results from a read error. This rearrangement joins TRBV20-1 to TRBJ2-5; a weak D match, TRBD2 (6 bases). This CDR3 comprises 13 residues. Trimming took off 5 bases at V and 5 bases at J, with 15 bases between the two ends. CDR1 DFQATT and CDR2 SNEGSKA come from the germline V gene (reference sequence). CDR3 protein: CSAPTSPVETQYL. The CDR3 DNA sequence: TGCAGTGCTCCGACTAGTCCGGTTGAGACCCAGTACCTC.

This clonotype was counted between two and nine times. This chain connects TRBV10-2 to TRBJ2-7, with D maybe TRBD2 (5 bases). The CDR3 has 15 residues. Between the trimmed V and J ends, which lost 0 bases and 0 bases, there was a span of 9 bases. CDR1 is WSHSY, CDR2 SAAADI, per germline. The DNA for the CDR3 is TGCGCCAGCAGTGAGTCGACGGGGAACTCCTACGAGCAGTACTTC. Translated, it gives CASSESTGNSYEQYF.

In this sample, this clonotype turned up many times. The rearrangement links TRBV6-2 or TRBV6-3 to TRBJ2-1; 7 bases align to TRBD2. The CDR3 has 14 amino acids. Per the germline V gene, CDR1 is MNHEY and CDR2 is SVGEGT. V dropped 5 bases and J dropped 6; count of bases not matched to a gene: 7. The CDR3 DNA is TGTGCCAGCAGTGGGGTAGCGGGTCTCAATGAGCAGTTCTTC. Amino acid sequence: CASSGVAGLNEQFF.

Notes on this clonotype: It may be a read error: a sequence one base away is much more abundant. The chain uses TRBV15 and TRBJ2-1; TRBD2 is a possible D gene (5 bases). Per the germline V gene, CDR1 is LNHNV and CDR2 is YYDKDF (reference sequence). The CDR3 is 15 residues long. CDR3 region: CAISSPSGAAYEQFF. The CDR3 DNA sequence: TGTGCCATCAGCAGTCCCAGCGGAGCGGCCTATGAGCAGTTCTTC.